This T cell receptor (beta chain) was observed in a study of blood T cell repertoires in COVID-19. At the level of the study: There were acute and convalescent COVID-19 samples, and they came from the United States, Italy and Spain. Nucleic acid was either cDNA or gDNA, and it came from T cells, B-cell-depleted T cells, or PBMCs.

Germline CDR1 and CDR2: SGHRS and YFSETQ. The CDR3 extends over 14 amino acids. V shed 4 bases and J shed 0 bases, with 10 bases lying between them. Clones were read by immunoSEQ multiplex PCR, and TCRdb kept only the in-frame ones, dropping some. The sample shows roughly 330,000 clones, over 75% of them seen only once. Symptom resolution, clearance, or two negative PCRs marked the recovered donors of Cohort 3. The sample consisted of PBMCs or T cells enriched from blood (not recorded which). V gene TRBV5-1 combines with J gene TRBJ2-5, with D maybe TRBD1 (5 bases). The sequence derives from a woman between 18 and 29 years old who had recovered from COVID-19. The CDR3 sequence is CASSGQGNQETQYF. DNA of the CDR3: TGCGCCAGCAGCGGGCAGGGTAACCAAGAGACCCAGTACTTC. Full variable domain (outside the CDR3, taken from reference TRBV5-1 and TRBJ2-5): KAGVTQTPRYLIKTRGQQVTLSCSPISGHRSVSWYQQTPGQGLQFLFEYFSETQRNKGNFPGRFSGRQFSNSRSEMNVSTLELGDSALYLCASSGQGNQETQYFGPGTRLLVL.